The present T cell receptor beta chain was sequenced within a study of Ad26.COV2.S vaccination and SARS-CoV-2 variants. Sequenced by immunoSEQ multiplex PCR; TCRdb stores in-frame clones only, minus some. The data contain about 380,000 clones, about 83% of them seen just once; the ten biggest clones take up about 7.4%. This CDR3 has 13 residues. V lost 1 base and J 3 bases, leaving 8 bases between the germline ends. Germline CDR1 reads SGHDT; CDR2 reads YYEEEE. Indicated treatment: roughly 20 received Ad26.COV2.S at low or high dose, single or two shots; 5 received placebo; per-sample allocation not given. Samples were taken on day 63 after the first vaccine or placebo injection.

The material sequenced was peripheral blood, taken in a trial of Ad26.COV2.S vaccine versus placebo. The receptor's source is a person between 18 and 60 years old who received the Ad26.COV2.S COVID-19 vaccine or a placebo. V usage is TRBV5-6 and J usage is TRBJ2-7; D remains ambiguous. CDR3 residues: CASSLQGFYEQYF. In DNA form, the CDR3 reads TGTGCCAGCAGCTTGCAAGGATTCTACGAGCAGTACTTC.